The clone carrying this T cell receptor (beta chain) has a handful of counts. Germline CDR1 and CDR2: SGHAT and FQNNGV. The length of the CDR3 is 15 residues. Trimming pared 1 base from V and 6 bases from J, leaving 15 bases between. This sample was taken from a study of blood T cell repertoires in COVID-19. Turning to the study itself: In each case, the material was cDNA or gDNA derived from T cells, B-cell-depleted T cells, or PBMCs.

Profiling relied on immunoSEQ multiplex PCR, and the TCRdb table lists in-frame clones only, not all of them. The sample has around 200,000 clones, around 87% seen once. The chain uses TRBV11-2 and TRBJ1-1; D may be TRBD1 (6 bases). The sequence came from a man between 50 and 59 years old with acute or convalescent COVID-19. The sample consisted of peripheral blood. CDR3 amino acids: CASSLGGGAQSEAFF. The CDR3, as DNA: TGTGCCAGCAGCTTAGGAGGGGGGGCGCAGTCTGAAGCTTTCTTT.